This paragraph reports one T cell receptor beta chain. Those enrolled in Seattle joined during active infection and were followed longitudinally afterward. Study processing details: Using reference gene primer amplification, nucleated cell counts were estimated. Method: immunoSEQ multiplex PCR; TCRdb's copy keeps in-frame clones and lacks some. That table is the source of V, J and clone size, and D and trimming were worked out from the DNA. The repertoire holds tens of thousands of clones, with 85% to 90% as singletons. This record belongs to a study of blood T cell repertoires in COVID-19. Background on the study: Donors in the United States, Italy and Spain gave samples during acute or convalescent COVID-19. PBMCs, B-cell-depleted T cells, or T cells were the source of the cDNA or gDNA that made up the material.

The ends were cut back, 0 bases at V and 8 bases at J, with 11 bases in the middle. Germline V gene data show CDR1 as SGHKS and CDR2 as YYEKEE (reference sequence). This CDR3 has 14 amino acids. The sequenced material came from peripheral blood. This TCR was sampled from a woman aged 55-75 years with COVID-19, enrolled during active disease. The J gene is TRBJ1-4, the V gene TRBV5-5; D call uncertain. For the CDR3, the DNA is TGTGCCAGCAGCTTGGTCAGAGGGTCCGAAAAACTGTTTTTT. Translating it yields CASSLVRGSEKLFF.